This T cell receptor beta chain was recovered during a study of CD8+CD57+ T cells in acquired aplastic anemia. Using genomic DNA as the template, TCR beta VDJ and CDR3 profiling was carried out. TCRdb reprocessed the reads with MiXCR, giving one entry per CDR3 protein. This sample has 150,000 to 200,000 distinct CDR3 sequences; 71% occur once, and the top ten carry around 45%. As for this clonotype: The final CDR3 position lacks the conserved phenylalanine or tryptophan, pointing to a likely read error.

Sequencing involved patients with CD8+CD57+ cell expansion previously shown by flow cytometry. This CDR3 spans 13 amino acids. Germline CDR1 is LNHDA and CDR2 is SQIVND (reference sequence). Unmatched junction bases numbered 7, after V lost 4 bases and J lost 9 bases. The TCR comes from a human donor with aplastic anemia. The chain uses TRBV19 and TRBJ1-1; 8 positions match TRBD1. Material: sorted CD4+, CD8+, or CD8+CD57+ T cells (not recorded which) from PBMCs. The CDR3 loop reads CASSNTGGRKAFS. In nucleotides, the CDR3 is TGTGCCAGTAGTAATACAGGGGGGCGTAAAGCTTTCTCT.